What follows are 24 T cell receptor beta chains derived from one specimen sequenced in a study of shared clonotypes between healthy human individuals. Naive CD8 cells were CD45RO-negative, positively selected for CCR7, excluding terminally differentiated effector memory CD45RA+ cells. Method: immunoSEQ multiplex PCR; TCRdb's copy keeps in-frame clones and lacks some. The top ten clones hold around 0.3% of a sample with roughly 570,000 clones, roughly 98% of them seen once. The specimen was naive CD8+ T cells sorted from blood. Receptors originate from a young man in good health.

Concerning this clone: Germline is not matched at one junction end, which may reflect a read error. This chain links TRBV7-7 with TRBJ2-1, with 13 bases that match TRBD2. Germline V CDR1 and CDR2: SSHAT, FNYEAQ (reference sequence). This CDR3 is built from 18 residues. Written as DNA, the CDR3 is TGTGCTAGCAGCAATGGACTAGCGGGAGAGCTATCCTACAATGAGCAGTTCTTC. Translated: CASSNGLAGELSYNEQFF.

The chain carries TRBV7-8 and TRBJ2-1; perhaps TRBD1 as D (7 bases). The CDR3 has 15 residues. CDR1 is SGHVS and CDR2 is FQNEAQ in the germline V gene. Trimming pared 3 bases from V and 8 bases from J, leaving 17 bases between. CDR3 region: CASSFLGLQGDEQFF. The DNA for the CDR3 is TGTGCCAGCAGCTTTTTGGGACTCCAGGGGGATGAGCAGTTCTTC.

The CDR3 DNA reads as TGTGCCAGCAGTGAAAATGATAGGGGACAGGGACCCATCGGCTACACCTTC. Its translation: CASSENDRGQGPIGYTF. This chain connects TRBV6-1 to TRBJ1-2, with 9 bases aligning to TRBD1. This CDR3 contains 17 residues. Germline trimming cut 2 bases from V and 8 bases from J; bases unmatched to any gene: 15. CDR1 is MNHNS and CDR2 is SASEGT in the germline V gene.

This chain joins TRBV7-9 and TRBJ2-1, with TRBD2 matching 7 bases. Germline CDR1 SEHNR, CDR2 FQNEAQ (reference sequence). The CDR3 is made up of 16 amino acids. J lost 3 bases, V lost 5 bases, and 10 bases had no gene match. CDR3 region: CASSERLAPSYNEQFF. The CDR3, as DNA: TGTGCCAGCAGCGAACGACTAGCTCCCAGCTACAATGAGCAGTTCTTC.

The chain carries TRBV7-9 and TRBJ2-3; a possible D gene is TRBD2 (6 bases). There are 15 residues in the CDR3. In germline, CDR1 is SEHNR, CDR2 FQNEAQ (reference sequence). V gave up 5 bases and J gave up 2 bases, with 14 bases separating them. The DNA of the CDR3 is TGTGCCAGCAGCCCGCGGGGAGAAAACACAGATACGCAGTATTTT. It specifies CASSPRGENTDTQYF.

V and J are TRBV9 and TRBJ2-7, with 9 bases matching TRBD1. The CDR3 totals 16 residues. The ends lost 0 bases at V and 0 bases at J; junction bases unmatched: 4. Germline-derived CDR1 and CDR2 are SGDLS and YYNGEE. CDR3 nucleotide sequence: TGTGCCAGCAGCGTAGGCGGGACAGGGATCTCCTACGAGCAGTACTTC. As protein: CASSVGGTGISYEQYF.

The chain is built from TRBV7-6 and TRBJ2-2; D is perhaps TRBD1 or TRBD2 (5 bases each). There are 15 residues in the CDR3. Per the germline V gene, CDR1 is SGHVS and CDR2 is FNYEAQ. The V gene lost 5 bases and the J gene lost 2 bases, with 12 bases spanning the gap. The CDR3 sequence is CASSRPRDNTGELFF. In DNA, the CDR3 is TGTGCCAGCAGCAGGCCGAGGGACAACACCGGGGAGCTGTTTTTT.

The rearrangement links TRBV27 to TRBJ2-5, with D possibly matching TRBD2 (6 bases). This CDR3 comprises 14 residues. Trimming took 3 bases from V and 4 from J, leaving 12 bases between them. CDR1 is MNHEY, CDR2 SMNVEV, per germline (reference sequence). CDR3 sequence reads: CASSLMAGIETQYF. DNA of the CDR3: TGTGCCAGCAGTTTGATGGCGGGAATAGAGACCCAGTACTTC.

Note on this clone: Other DNA sequences of this sample code for an identical CDR3. The V and J genes are TRBV4-1 and TRBJ2-7; D is possibly TRBD2 (6 bases). CDR1 and CDR2 (germline): MGHRA, YSYEKL. V lost 1 base, J lost 2 bases, and 6 bases lay in between. The length of the CDR3 is 13 residues. CDR3 protein: CASSQGGTYEQYF. DNA for the CDR3: TGCGCCAGCAGCCAAGGCGGGACCTACGAGCAGTACTTC.

The V and J genes are TRBV7-2 and TRBJ1-2, with D possibly TRBD1 on 6 matching bases. CDR1 SGHTA and CDR2 FQGNSA come from the germline V gene. The CDR3 length is 15 residues. The ends were cut back, 3 bases at V and 0 bases at J, with 11 bases in the middle. CDR3 sequence (DNA): TGTGCCAGCAGCTTCGGGGACACCGCTAACTATGGCTACACCTTC. Protein sequence: CASSFGDTANYGYTF.

The V call is TRBV7-2, the J call TRBJ2-7, with D possibly TRBD2 on 6 matching bases. Trimming stripped 4 bases from V and 2 bases from J, with 12 bases between. The CDR3 spans 14 residues. Germline CDR1 and CDR2: SGHTA and FQGNSA. The CDR3 DNA follows: TGTGCCAGCAGCTGGCGGCGGGATACCTACGAGCAGTACTTC. Its translation: CASSWRRDTYEQYF. Combining the CDR3 with reference TRBV7-2 and TRBJ2-7 gives the whole variable domain GAGVSQSPSNKVTEKGKDVELRCDPISGHTALYWYRQSLGQGLEFLIYFQGNSAPDKSGLPSDRFSAERTGGSVSTLTIQRTQQEDSAVYLCASSWRRDTYEQYFGPGTRLTVT.

The rearrangement uses TRBV5-1 and TRBJ2-2, with TRBD1 as a possible D gene (5 bases). The V gene lost 0 bases and the J gene lost 7 bases, with 13 bases spanning the gap. The CDR3 is made up of 15 amino acids. The germline V gene has CDR1 SGHRS and CDR2 YFSETQ. CDR3 coding DNA: TGCGCCAGCAGCTTGGAGAAGGGGTTGGGCGGGGAGCTGTTTTTT. Amino acid sequence: CASSLEKGLGGELFF.

The chain uses TRBV5-4 and TRBJ2-7; 8 nucleotides line up with TRBD2. CDR1 is SGHNT and CDR2 is YYREEE in the germline V gene (reference sequence). J gave up 7 bases and V 5 bases, and 11 bases lay outside the gene matches. This CDR3 region has 14 residues. The CDR3 nucleotides are TGTGCCAGCAGGACCAGCGGGGGCCTGGATGAGCAGTACTTC. The encoded protein is CASRTSGGLDEQYF. Full variable domain (rest looked up from reference TRBV5-4 and TRBJ2-7): ETGVTQSPTHLIKTRGQQVTLRCSSQSGHNTVSWYQQALGQGPQFIFQYYREEENGRGNFPPRFSGLQFPNYSSELNVNALELDDSALYLCASRTSGGLDEQYFGPGTRLTVT.

This chain joins TRBV4-3 and TRBJ2-7, with D possibly matching TRBD2 (5 bases). CDR3 size: 16 residues. V was clipped by 1 base and J by 5 bases, with 18 bases between them. Germline CDR1 reads LGHNA; CDR2 reads YSLEER. CDR3 region: CASSQARADQRDEQYF. Written as DNA, the CDR3 is TGCGCCAGCAGCCAAGCTAGAGCAGACCAGAGGGACGAGCAGTACTTC.

The chain has TRBV15 and TRBJ1-4; possibly TRBD1 for D (6 bases). CDR3 length: 15 amino acids. Per germline, CDR1 LNHNV and CDR2 YYDKDF (reference sequence). Trimming left V 2 bases short and J 0 bases short, with 7 bases between. For the CDR3, the DNA is TGTGCCACCAGCAGAAACAGGGCAACTAATGAAAAACTGTTTTTT. This codes for CATSRNRATNEKLFF. The whole variable domain, remainder taken from reference TRBV15 and TRBJ1-4, is DAMVIQNPRYQVTQFGKPVTLSCSQTLNHNVMYWYQQKSSQAPKLLFHYYDKDFNNEADTPDNFQSRRPNTSFCFLDIRSPGLGDTAMYLCATSRNRATNEKLFFGSGTQLSVL.

This clone was counted a single time. The CDR3 sequence is CSVYSGEGNNEQFF. The CDR3, as DNA: TGCAGCGTCTATTCGGGGGAGGGTAACAATGAGCAGTTCTTC. V is TRBV29-1 and J is TRBJ2-1; the match to TRBD2 covers 7 bases. J was trimmed by 5 bases and V by 6 bases; bases with no gene match: 10. The CDR3 has 14 amino acids. Germline assignment: CDR1 SQVTM and CDR2 ANQGSEA.

This chain joins TRBV4-1 and TRBJ1-1; TRBD1 is a possible D gene (6 bases). The CDR3 is 14 amino acids. Between the trimmed V and J ends, which lost 3 bases and 8 bases, there was a span of 16 bases. Germline V gene sequence: CDR1 MGHRA, CDR2 YSYEKL. Here the CDR3 DNA reads TGCGCCAGCAGCCAGACAGGTCTATCGGGAGAAGCTTTCTTT. Translating gives CASSQTGLSGEAFF.

The chain carries TRBV25-1 and TRBJ1-4, with D unclear. The germline CDR1 and CDR2 sequences are MGHDK and SYGVNS. Deletions cut 3 bases from V and 5 bases from J, with 19 bases between. The CDR3 contains 17 residues. CDR3 protein: CASSEVSLGRMNEKLFF. The CDR3 nucleotides are TGTGCCAGCAGTGAGGTGTCCTTAGGCAGAATGAATGAAAAACTGTTTTTT. The variable domain in full, with the rest retrieved from reference TRBV25-1 and TRBJ1-4, is EADIYQTPRYLVIGTGKKITLECSQTMGHDKMYWYQQDPGMELHLIHYSYGVNSTEKGDLSSESTVSRIRTEHFPLTLESARPSHTSQYLCASSEVSLGRMNEKLFFGSGTQLSVL.

This sequence joins TRBV7-9 and TRBJ1-1; TRBD1 matches 8 bases. The V segment lost 4 bases and the J segment 4 bases; nucleotides outside the gene matches: 8. This CDR3 has 15 residues. The germline CDR1 and CDR2 sequences are SEHNR and FQNEAQ (reference sequence). CDR3 sequence (DNA): TGTGCCAGCAGCTCCGACAGGGGTGACAGCACTGAAGCTTTCTTT. Its translation: CASSSDRGDSTEAFF.

This rearrangement joins TRBV6-5 to TRBJ2-1; no firm D call. This CDR3 has 13 residues. V lost 1 base and J 8 bases, leaving 9 bases between the germline ends. Germline V gene data show CDR1 as MNHEY and CDR2 as SVGAGI. DNA for the CDR3: TGTGCCAGCAGTTACTATTTAGTCGATGAGCAGTTCTTC. This encodes CASSYYLVDEQFF.

The chain employs TRBV7-9 and TRBJ1-5; D perhaps matches TRBD1 (6 bases). With 1 base removed from V and 8 bases from J, the gap between germline ends came to 9 bases. The germline gives CDR1 SEHNR, CDR2 FQNEAQ (reference sequence). The length of the CDR3 is 13 residues. CDR3 sequence (DNA): TGTGCCAGCAGCTTAGGGGGGCCGGAGCCCCAGCATTTT. Translating it yields CASSLGGPEPQHF.

V is TRBV27 and J is TRBJ2-1, with 10 bases aligning to TRBD2. The junction had 11 bases not matched to a gene; V was cut back by 5 bases and J by 7 bases. Germline CDR1 MNHEY, CDR2 SMNVEV (reference sequence). The CDR3 sequence is 16 residues long. For the CDR3, the DNA is TGTGCCAGCAGTGCGGGTAGCGGGAGGTGGCTTAATGAGCAGTTCTTC. Protein sequence: CASSAGSGRWLNEQFF.

This clone was seen just once. This rearrangement joins TRBV7-8 to TRBJ2-3; D gene uncertain. Trimming took 5 bases from V and 2 from J, leaving 14 bases between them. CDR3 length equals 15 residues. CDR1 is SGHVS, CDR2 FQNEAQ, per germline. CDR3 coding DNA: TGTGCCAGCAGCGTCGGAGCGACTTACACAGATACGCAGTATTTT. It translates to CASSVGATYTDTQYF.

The chain carries TRBV7-9 and TRBJ1-2, with D perhaps TRBD1 (6 bases). Looked up from germline, CDR1 is SEHNR and CDR2 is FQNEAQ (reference sequence). CDR3 length: 12 amino acids. Trimming cost V 8 bases and J 6 bases, with 13 bases left between them. The CDR3 here is CASLTTGNGYTF. As DNA, the CDR3 is TGTGCCAGCCTAACCACAGGGAATGGCTACACCTTC.